This TCR beta chain was documented in a study of cytomegalovirus exposure and HLA in healthy donors (dated by TCRdb to between 2016 and 2019). In the study overall: In an earlier analysis of approximately 640 of the donors, approximately 300 Gb of sequence data and 90 million to 130 million unique TCR beta sequences from some 170 million T cells were reported. Around 320 gigabases of sequencing data and 78 million or so unique TCR sequences were included in an early release covering about 620 HLA-typed donors. The genetic ancestry cluster associated with self-reported Caucasian donors included about 84% of the roughly 390 genotyped donors. The study aimed to test whether cataloging public T cell receptors could reveal signatures of past pathogen exposure. The T cell repertoires of around 670 subjects were profiled by immunosequencing and related to cytomegalovirus serostatus. A separate validation cohort of more than 100 different subjects was used in addition to the roughly 700-subject first cohort. To predict cytomegalovirus infection status, the study brought together high-throughput TCR immunosequencing, statistical association of individual TCRs with disease status, and machine learning. A later analysis re-examined previously published TCR beta repertoires from several hundred donors and added high-resolution HLA genotyping to investigate patterns of TCR occurrence. In the later analysis, no new phenotypic data were used to find candidate immune exposures; instead, reliance was placed on TCR beta sequences and their occurrence across donors. To decide whether each TCR beta V gene segment behaved as functional or pseudogenic, an earlier analysis of fewer than 750 of the donors relied on high-throughput TCR beta sequencing. Alongside the repertoire data, information on donor age, sex, ethnicity and CMV serostatus was compiled. A later genetic analysis used genome-wide SNP genotypes for about 65% of the roughly 670 donors, treating that subset as a discovery cohort. All discovery cohort repertoires had been generated using a single sequencing platform. Class I and class II HLA loci were covered by the typing at four-digit resolution. The number of typed donors differed by locus: roughly 629-640 for A, B, C, DRB1 and DQB1; 522 for DQA1; approximately 600 for DPA1; and 450 to 480 for DPB1. About five DR-DQ haplotypes were treated as single units for association and clustering because of strong linkage in the cohort. On average, roughly 240,000 unique TCR beta nucleotide sequences were sequenced per donor among 350 to 400 genotyped donors of the cohort, with roughly 18% of those sequences being non-productive.

The cohort was made up of 666 healthy bone marrow donors. At the time of sampling, every cohort member was nominally healthy, though immune exposures that went unrecorded were likely present. The donor was CMV seropositive and belonged to the group of about 290 seropositive cohort members. Every donor gave a peripheral blood sample, and the peripheral blood mononuclear cells from that sample were used for TCR beta sequencing. The Qiagen DNeasy Blood Extraction Kit was used to extract genomic DNA from the blood cell samples. As for this clone: The clone's antigen remains unknown. The sample holds no much larger clone one base away, and base qualities are not on file.

As encoded in the germline V gene, CDR1 is KGHSH while CDR2 is LQKENI. From the cysteine through the phenylalanine, the CDR3 covers 14 amino acids. The kept DNA is CDR3 alone, 42 bases in frame from the first base. V is shortened by 6 bases, J by 2 bases, and the region joining them spans 13 bases. The investigation overall reported the following: A cluster of highly shared sequence variants was judged likely to represent a technical artifact of the sequencing pipeline. Most CMV-associated TCR beta chains appeared to be HLA-restricted in a later analysis, and the HLA associations seemed to be driven largely by CMV exposure. Correlated functional status among segregating V segments might reflect linkage disequilibrium, but an unknown experimental factor could not be ruled out. Specific HLA alleles were associated with over 15,000 TCR beta sequences at a false discovery rate of 0.05 in a later analysis. According to a later analysis, parvovirus B19, influenza, CMV and Epstein-Barr virus appeared linked to several top co-occurrence clusters. According to a later analysis, TCR association rates differed among HLA loci, with DRB1 alleles showing the most associated TCRs and HLA-C alleles showing the fewest. Most TCR sequences were observed very rarely across donors, whereas some public TCRs were present in many individuals. Presence/absence analyses assumed roughly uniform sequencing depth across donors, an assumption that may not hold. Only TCR beta chains were sequenced in this cohort, and the absence of alpha or paired-chain data limited detectable features. Broadly in line with IMGT annotations, most TCR beta V segments showed up in productive rearrangements about 90% or about 30% of the time in an earlier analysis of approximately 640 of the donors. A further reported finding was that TCR beta sequences accurately predicted the HLA-A and HLA-B alleles for most subjects in the first cohort. A few of the identified cytomegalovirus-associated TCR beta chains were confirmed in vitro to be specific for cytomegalovirus antigens. The study gave a list of 150 to 200 TCR beta chains associated with cytomegalovirus. The classifier was reported to diagnose cytomegalovirus status with high specificity and sensitivity in both the original cohort and the validation cohort. In a later genetic analysis, a missense DCLRE1C variant was associated with V-gene and J-gene trimming of TCR beta chains, and the association was replicated in an independent cohort. In a later genetic analysis, fewer N-insertions in productive TCRs were reported among donors in an Asian-associated ancestry cluster than the roughly 700-donor mean. Because HLA typing was missing for some donors at each locus, association tests included only the typed subset. In a later analysis, HLA-associated TCR beta chains were found to be more clonally expanded and to have lower generation probabilities than equally common non-associated chains. The only immune exposure information available for the cohort was CMV serostatus. The 87-base-pair reads could not distinguish some IMGT-functional V segments, including TRBV6-2 and TRBV6-3, so those segments were excluded. Because counts were too low, roughly 16 rarely observed V segments, including chromosome 9 orphons, were excluded from the earlier analysis of some 540 of the donors. According to the authors, the approach could potentially be generalized to other disease states and immunological phenotypes. Assigning TCR associations to individual alleles was difficult when HLA alleles, especially DR and DQ, strongly co-occurred.

Library generation was performed with the immunoSEQ multiplex PCR assay. For the multiplex PCR, a mixture combining 60 forward primers for TCR Vbeta segments and 13 reverse primers for TCR Jbeta segments was used. Amplification of the CDR3 region of rearranged TCR beta genes was performed with a multiplex PCR assay on genomic DNA. On the Illumina HiSeq System, the amplified TCR beta libraries were sequenced as 87-base-pair reads. Regarding the original processing steps: In a later analysis, some 80 million unique TCR beta chains were counted across the 666 repertoires, and roughly 11 million of these chains were shared by at least two donors. Raw reads were error-corrected and collapsed into unique sequences with a nearest-neighbor algorithm that merged closely related sequences to remove PCR and sequencing errors. Alignment of CDR3 sequences to IMGT reference sequences was used to assign V, D and J gene segments. For a sequence to be retained, a match of at least six nucleotides was required to both a V gene segment and a J gene segment. Rearrangements were called productive when the CDR3 lacked stop codons and stayed in frame with V and J; all others were non-productive. Following IMGT convention, CDR3 was defined as the stretch from the second conserved V-encoded cysteine to the conserved J-encoded phenylalanine. Sequences without an unambiguous match to a single V gene segment were excluded from the earlier analysis of approximately 560 of the donors. An earlier analysis of a few hundred of the donors classified V segments as functional when productive rearrangements were above 56.7% and as segregating when the standard deviation between donors was above 5%. To diagnose cytomegalovirus status from the catalog of TCR beta chain sequences, a statistical classification framework was built. A later analysis assigned V and J genes by comparing TCR nucleotide sequences with IMGT/GENE-DB human TR gene sequences. Using the TCRdist pipeline, a later analysis assigned CDR3 sequences along with most-parsimonious VDJ recombination scenarios. In a later analysis, every TCR beta chain was defined by the combination of its CDR3 amino acid sequence and its V-gene family, and reads without a unique V-gene family were dropped. In a later analysis, 450 to 600 highly shared, low-generation-probability nucleotide sequences were removed to address suspected cross-contamination and a sequencing artifact. For each public chain, a later analysis derived a clonal expansion index from normalized ranks of inferred template counts within each repertoire. A later analysis computed generation probabilities with a VDJ recombination model fitted to out-of-frame rearrangements, and checked the results against IGoR. In a later analysis, TCR-TCR, TCR-HLA and TCR-CMV co-occurrence was scored with hypergeometric tests, and a repertoire-size bias correction was applied to TCR pairs. False discovery rates were estimated in a later analysis by permuting HLA or CMV assignments 20 times. In a later analysis, co-occurring TCRs were grouped using DBSCAN, and TCRdist sequence similarity was added for clustering within HLA-allele-positive subsets. Repertoires with fewer than 30,000 or more than 120,000 public chains were left out of co-occurrence clustering, as were roughly five repertoires with anomalous nucleotide sharing. TCRdb carries this immuneACCESS record with in-frame sequences only. Its versions omit some clonotypes, under half of them owing to an unresolved V gene in the studies checked, with the rest unexplained. D and trimming come from the DNA, and the V and J calls and clone size come from that table. Recorded for this sample are about 97,000 clones; about four fifths of them occurred a single time. The ten largest account for approximately 3.3% of the sample.

The receptor was isolated from a male donor in good health and CMV-seropositive. The chain is made from TRBV18 and TRBJ1-1, with a tentative D gene TRBD1 over 6 matching bases. The sample taken for sequencing was PBMCs. The CDR3: CASSLNRENTEAFF. The DNA reads as follows: TGTGCCAGCTCTCTTAACAGGGAAAACACTGAAGCTTTCTTT.